This TCR beta chain came from a study of Ad26.COV2.S vaccination and SARS-CoV-2 variants. The wider study: Intramuscularly, Ad26.COV2.S was given either once or twice, 56 days apart.

For this clone: Its target is not known.

Method: immunoSEQ multiplex PCR; TCRdb's copy keeps in-frame clones and lacks some. The table lists about 350,000 clones, about 89% of them singletons. Treatment meaning: some 20 received Ad26.COV2.S at low or high dose, single or two shots; roughly five received placebo; per-sample allocation not given. The samples date from day 63 after the first vaccine or placebo injection. The administered vaccine (an Ad26 vector) expressed Wuhan-strain SARS-CoV-2 spike. This CDR3 has 16 residues. Trimming cost V 3 bases and J 6 bases, with 18 bases left between them. Looked up from germline, CDR1 is SGHRS and CDR2 is YFSETQ. Study-level findings and limits: The authors reported substantial breadth in spike-specific CD8+ and CD4+ T cell responses after vaccination. It was vaccine recipients, not placebo recipients, who had the higher spike-specific TCR breadth.

The V and J genes are TRBV5-1 and TRBJ2-2, with a tentative D call TRBD2 (6 bases). Source: peripheral blood, taken in a trial of Ad26.COV2.S vaccine versus placebo. The sequence was obtained from a person aged 18-65 years who received the Ad26.COV2.S COVID-19 vaccine or a placebo. CDR3 coding DNA: TGCGCCAGCAGCTGGTCTAGCGAAGGAGGAGCCGGGGAGCTGTTTTTT. It specifies CASSWSSEGGAGELFF.